This T cell receptor (beta chain) was sequenced for a study of OX40 agonist ivuxolimab in advanced cancers. Study as a whole: Three patients got partial responses; one had hepatocellular carcinoma and two had cutaneous melanoma. General observations from the study: Clonal expansion among partial responders at 0.1-3.0 mg/kg ranked near the lowest. Circulating CD4+ and CD8+ T cells showed clonal expansion by week 6 at 0.1 to 3.0 mg/kg.

Generated by immunoSEQ multiplex PCR, the TCRdb table keeps only in-frame clones and is missing some. Among almost 70,000 clones listed, approximately 90% were seen once. A word on this clone: No antigen is known for it.

Germline V gene sequence: CDR1 SGHVS, CDR2 FNYEAQ. V gave up 4 bases and J gave up 0 bases, with 13 bases separating them. CDR3 length: 17 amino acids. The material sequenced was CD4+ or CD8+ T cells sorted from blood, taken in a trial of the OX40 agonist ivuxolimab. The receptor was isolated from an adult with an advanced solid tumor such as melanoma, head and neck, liver or kidney cancer. The chain recombines TRBV7-6 with TRBJ2-6, with D possibly called TRBD1 or TRBD2 (6 bases each). The CDR3 DNA reads TGTGCCAGCAGCTCGGGGGCAGGGCACTCTGGGGCCAACGTCCTGACTTTC. Protein sequence: CASSSGAGHSGANVLTF.